This T cell receptor (beta chain) was captured by sequencing in a study of blood T cells in healthy people across ages. Germline V gene sequence: CDR1 LGHNA, CDR2 YNFKEQ. V lost 4 bases to trimming and J lost 3 bases, with 20 bases between them. CDR3 size: 17 residues. With a J-beta primer mix and a sample-barcoded 5' primer, a second PCR ran about 7 to 12 cycles. TCRdb fed the 5' RACE reads into MiXCR, producing one record per CDR3 protein. The sample holds about 1.6 million distinct CDR3 sequences, about 32% seen once. The TCR sequence derives from a woman between 25 and 40 years old in good health. The V and J genes are TRBV4-2 and TRBJ2-3; tentative D call: TRBD2 (5 bases). The sample was blood. CDR3 sequence (DNA): TGTGCCAGCAGCCCCAGGCATGGTGGGGAGTCTACAGATACGCAGTATTTT. Its translation is CASSPRHGGESTDTQYF.